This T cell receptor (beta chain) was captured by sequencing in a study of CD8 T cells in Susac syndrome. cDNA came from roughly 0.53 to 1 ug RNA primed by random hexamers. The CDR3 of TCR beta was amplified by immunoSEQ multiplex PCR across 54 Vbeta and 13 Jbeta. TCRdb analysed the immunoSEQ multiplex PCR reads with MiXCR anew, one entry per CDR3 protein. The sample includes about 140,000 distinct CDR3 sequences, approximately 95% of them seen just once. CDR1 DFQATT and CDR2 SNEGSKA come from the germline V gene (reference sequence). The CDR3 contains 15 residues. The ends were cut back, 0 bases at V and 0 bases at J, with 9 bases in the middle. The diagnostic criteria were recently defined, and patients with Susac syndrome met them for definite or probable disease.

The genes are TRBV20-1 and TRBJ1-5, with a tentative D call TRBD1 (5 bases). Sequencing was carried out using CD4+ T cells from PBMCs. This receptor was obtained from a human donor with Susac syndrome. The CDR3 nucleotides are TGCAGTGCTAGAGACCGACAGCTTAGCAATCAGCCCCAGCATTTT. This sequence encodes CSARDRQLSNQPQHF.